This note documents a single T cell receptor (beta chain) sequence. The sample has other DNA sequences that encode this CDR3 too. Generated by immunoSEQ multiplex PCR, the TCRdb table keeps only in-frame clones and is missing some. The repertoire holds roughly 90,000 clones, with over 80% as singletons. This sample stems from a study of T cell changes during pregnancy in multiple sclerosis. CDR3 length: 13 amino acids. Trimming shortened V by 3 bases and J by 5 bases, and 11 bases separated the two germline ends. Germline CDR1 is SGHRS and CDR2 is YFSETQ. The chain employs TRBV5-1 and TRBJ1-2; D is perhaps TRBD1 (5 bases). The sequence was collected from a female donor with multiple sclerosis, enrolled in a pregnancy study. The specimen was peripheral blood, collected in the first trimester of pregnancy. The CDR3 coding sequence is TGCGCCAGCAGCTCTGACAGTAATTATGGCTACACCTTC. Translating it yields CASSSDSNYGYTF.